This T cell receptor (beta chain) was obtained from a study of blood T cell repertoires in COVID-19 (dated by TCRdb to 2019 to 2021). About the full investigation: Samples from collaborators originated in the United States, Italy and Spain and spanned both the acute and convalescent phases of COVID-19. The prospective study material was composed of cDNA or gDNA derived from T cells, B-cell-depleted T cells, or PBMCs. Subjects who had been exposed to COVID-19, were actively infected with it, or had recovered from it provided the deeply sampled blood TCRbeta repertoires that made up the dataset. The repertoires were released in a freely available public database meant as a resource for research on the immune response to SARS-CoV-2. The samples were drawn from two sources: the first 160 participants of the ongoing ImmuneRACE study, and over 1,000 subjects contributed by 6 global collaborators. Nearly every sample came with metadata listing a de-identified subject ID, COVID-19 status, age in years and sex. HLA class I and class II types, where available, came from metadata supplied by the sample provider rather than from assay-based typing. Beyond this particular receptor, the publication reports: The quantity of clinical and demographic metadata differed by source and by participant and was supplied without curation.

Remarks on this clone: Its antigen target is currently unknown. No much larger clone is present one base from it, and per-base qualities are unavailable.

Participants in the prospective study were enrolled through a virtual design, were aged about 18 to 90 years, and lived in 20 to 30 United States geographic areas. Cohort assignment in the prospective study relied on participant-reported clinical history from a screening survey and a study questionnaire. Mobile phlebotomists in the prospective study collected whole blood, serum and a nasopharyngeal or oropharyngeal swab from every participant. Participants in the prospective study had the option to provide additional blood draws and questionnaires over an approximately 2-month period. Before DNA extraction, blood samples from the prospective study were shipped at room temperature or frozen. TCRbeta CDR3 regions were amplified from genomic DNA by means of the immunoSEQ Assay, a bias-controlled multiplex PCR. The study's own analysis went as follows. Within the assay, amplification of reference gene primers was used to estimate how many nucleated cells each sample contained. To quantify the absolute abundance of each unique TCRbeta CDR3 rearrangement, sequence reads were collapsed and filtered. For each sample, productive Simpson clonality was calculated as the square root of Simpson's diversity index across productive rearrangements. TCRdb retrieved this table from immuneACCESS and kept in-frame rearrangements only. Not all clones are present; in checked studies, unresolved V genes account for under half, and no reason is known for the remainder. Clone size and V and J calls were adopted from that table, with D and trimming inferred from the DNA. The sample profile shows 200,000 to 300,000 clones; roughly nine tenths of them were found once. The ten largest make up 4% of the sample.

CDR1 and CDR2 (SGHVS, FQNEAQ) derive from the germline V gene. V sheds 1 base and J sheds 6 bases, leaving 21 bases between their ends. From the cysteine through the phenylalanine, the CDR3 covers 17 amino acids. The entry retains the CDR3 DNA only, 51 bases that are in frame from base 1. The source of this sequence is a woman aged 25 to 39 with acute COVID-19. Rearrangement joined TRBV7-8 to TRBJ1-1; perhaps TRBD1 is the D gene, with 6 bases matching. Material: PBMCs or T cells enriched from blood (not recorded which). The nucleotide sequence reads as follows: TGTGCCAGCAGCTTAGAACGGCCAGGGGCGCCGGAAGCTGAAGCTTTCTTT. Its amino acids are CASSLERPGAPEAEAFF.